This TCR beta chain appears in the sequencing data of a study of regulatory T cells in long-lasting Graves disease. Assembly of TCR beta libraries relied on iRepertoire HTBI primers together with Arm-PCR of CDR3 regions. Authors' data handling: Looking across samples, the authors found approximately 60 TRBV and some 13 TRBJ segments. TCRdb re-called the multiplex PCR reads with MiXCR, one entry per CDR3 protein. TCRdb, not the original authors, processed these V and J calls. This sample has about 540,000 distinct CDR3 sequences; roughly 13% occur once, and the top ten carry roughly a tenth. Documented time point: newly diagnosed GD, antithyroid drugs for less than 3 months. Making the TCR library involved RNA that had been extracted from PBMCs. The EDTA tubes were filled with 7 to 9.5 milliliters of drawn peripheral blood. This clonotype came up a few times. The CDR3 extends over 13 amino acids. V was clipped by 1 base and J by 7 bases; unmatched bases: 4. CDR1 is LGHDT, CDR2 YNNKEL, per germline (reference sequence).

These sequences were also reported in another study, on T cells in Graves' hyperthyroidism and ophthalmopathy.

V is TRBV3-1 and J is TRBJ2-7; 7 nucleotides line up with TRBD2. Sequences were derived from peripheral blood mononuclear cells (PBMCs), sampled at new diagnosis, from a patient treated with antithyroid drugs. This clonotype was sampled from a man younger than 40 with Graves disease. CDR3 bases: TGTGCCAGCAGCCAAGTGTCCGGGAGGGAGCAGTACTTC. It translates to CASSQVSGREQYF.